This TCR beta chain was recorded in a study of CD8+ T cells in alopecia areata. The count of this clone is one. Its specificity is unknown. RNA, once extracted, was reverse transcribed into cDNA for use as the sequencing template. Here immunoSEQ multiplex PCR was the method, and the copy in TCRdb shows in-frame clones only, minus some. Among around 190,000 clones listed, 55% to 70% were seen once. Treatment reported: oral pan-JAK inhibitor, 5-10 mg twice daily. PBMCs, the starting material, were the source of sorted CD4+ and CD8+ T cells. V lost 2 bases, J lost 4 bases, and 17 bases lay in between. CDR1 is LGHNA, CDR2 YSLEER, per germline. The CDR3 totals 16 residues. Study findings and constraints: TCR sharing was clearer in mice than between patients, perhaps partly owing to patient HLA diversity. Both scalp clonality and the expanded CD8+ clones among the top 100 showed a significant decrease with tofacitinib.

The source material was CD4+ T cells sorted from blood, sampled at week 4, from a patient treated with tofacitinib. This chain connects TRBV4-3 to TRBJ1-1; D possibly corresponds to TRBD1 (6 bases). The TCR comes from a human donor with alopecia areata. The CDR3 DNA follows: TGCGCCAGCAGCCAACAGGGGCGGGGGTCGAGCACTGAAGCTTTCTTT. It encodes CASSQQGRGSSTEAFF.